The rows below give T cell receptor beta chains drawn from one sample of a study of CD8+ T cells in alopecia areata. The repertoire was sequenced with immunoSEQ multiplex PCR; TCRdb's copy has only in-frame clones and lacks some. The sample holds about 280,000 clones; about three fifths are singletons and the top ten take under 2%. The material sequenced was CD4+ T cells sorted from blood, taken at week 24, from a patient treated with tofacitinib. The receptors were sampled from a human donor with alopecia areata. Both conserved end residues are trimmed from each CDR3. Size tells how often a clone was seen (once, few, many) or the class of an expanded clone, and some rows leave it out.

J	size	V	CDR3
TRBJ2-7	.	TRBV7-9	ASTTDVGYEQY
TRBJ1-6	once	TRBV9	ASSGHRDGNSPLH
TRBJ2-1	.	TRBV29-1	SVASGVDYNEQF
TRBJ1-5	few	TRBV2	ASSDSGAQPQH
TRBJ2-1	many	TRBV29-1	SADSYNEQF
TRBJ1-2	.	TRBV15	ATSRDLRTGGDGYT
TRBJ2-6	.	TRBV13	ASSSDRDTLSSGANVLT
TRBJ2-3	.	TRBV6-1	ASSEKRLQGADTQY
TRBJ2-3	.	TRBV4-3	ASSQVPSGGSSTDTQY
TRBJ2-1	.	TRBV9	ASSVRDRANEQF
TRBJ1-2	few	TRBV29-1	SVLIGGSGYT
TRBJ1-1	.	TRBV29-1	SVALFTGEAF
TRBJ1-6	.	TRBV2	ASSKRQGYNSPLH
TRBJ1-3	few	TRBV30	AWSAGTGAGNTIY
TRBJ2-1	.	TRBV29-1	SVEAGNEQF
TRBJ2-5	.	TRBV5-1	ASSSSTAPREETQY
TRBJ1-4	once	TRBV27	ASSSPDRVSPYEKLF